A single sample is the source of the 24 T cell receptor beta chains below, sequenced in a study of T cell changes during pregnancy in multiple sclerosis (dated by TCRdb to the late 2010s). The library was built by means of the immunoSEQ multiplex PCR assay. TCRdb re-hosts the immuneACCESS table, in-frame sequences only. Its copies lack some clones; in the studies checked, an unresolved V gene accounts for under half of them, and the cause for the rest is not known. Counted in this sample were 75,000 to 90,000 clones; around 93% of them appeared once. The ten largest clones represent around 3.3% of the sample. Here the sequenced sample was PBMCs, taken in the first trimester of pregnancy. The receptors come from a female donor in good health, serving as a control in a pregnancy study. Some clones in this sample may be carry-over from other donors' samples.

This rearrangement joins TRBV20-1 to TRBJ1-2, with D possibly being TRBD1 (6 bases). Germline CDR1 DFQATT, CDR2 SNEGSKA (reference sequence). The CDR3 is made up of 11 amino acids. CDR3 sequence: CIFRGHYGYTF. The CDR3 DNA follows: TGCATCTTCAGGGGACACTATGGCTACACCTTC.

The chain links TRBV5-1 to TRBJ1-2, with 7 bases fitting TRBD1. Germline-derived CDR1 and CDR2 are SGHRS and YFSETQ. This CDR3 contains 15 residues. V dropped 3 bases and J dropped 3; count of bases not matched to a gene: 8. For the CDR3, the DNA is TGCGCCAGCAGCTGGTCTCCAGGGGGTGACTATGGCTACACCTTC. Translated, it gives CASSWSPGGDYGYTF.

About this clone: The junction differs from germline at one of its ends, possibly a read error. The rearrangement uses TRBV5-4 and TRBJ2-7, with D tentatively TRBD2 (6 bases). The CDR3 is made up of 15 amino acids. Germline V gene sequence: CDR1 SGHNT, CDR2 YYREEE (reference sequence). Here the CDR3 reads CASSQVADYSYEQYF. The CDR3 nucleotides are TGCGCCAGCAGCCAAGTAGCGGACTACTCCTACGAGCAGTACTTC.

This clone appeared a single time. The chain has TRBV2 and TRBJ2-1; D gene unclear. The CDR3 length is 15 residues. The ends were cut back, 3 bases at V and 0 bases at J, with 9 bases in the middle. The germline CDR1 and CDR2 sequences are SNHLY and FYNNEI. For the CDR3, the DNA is TGTGCCAGCAGTGATCTAGGTAGCTCCTACAATGAGCAGTTCTTC. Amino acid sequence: CASSDLGSSYNEQFF.

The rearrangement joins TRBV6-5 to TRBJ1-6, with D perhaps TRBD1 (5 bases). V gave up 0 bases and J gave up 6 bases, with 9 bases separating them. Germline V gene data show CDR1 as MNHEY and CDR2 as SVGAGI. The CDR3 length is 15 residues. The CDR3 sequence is CASSYSGGSNSPLHF. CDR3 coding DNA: TGTGCCAGCAGTTACTCGGGGGGAAGTAATTCACCCCTCCACTTT.

The CDR3: CASGRAANTGELFF. DNA for the CDR3: TGCGCCAGCGGGCGAGCAGCGAACACCGGGGAGCTGTTTTTT. The chain is built from TRBV10-2 and TRBJ2-2; D gene uncertain. Trimming left V 8 bases short and J 0 bases short, with 10 bases between. Per the germline V gene, CDR1 is WSHSY and CDR2 is SAAADI. The length of the CDR3 is 14 residues.

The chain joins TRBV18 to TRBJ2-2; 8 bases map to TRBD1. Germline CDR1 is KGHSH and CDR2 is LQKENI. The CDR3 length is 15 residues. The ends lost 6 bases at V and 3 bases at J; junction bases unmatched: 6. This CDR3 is CASSPDRGYTGELFF. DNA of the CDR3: TGTGCCAGCTCCCCCGACAGGGGATACACCGGGGAGCTGTTTTTT.

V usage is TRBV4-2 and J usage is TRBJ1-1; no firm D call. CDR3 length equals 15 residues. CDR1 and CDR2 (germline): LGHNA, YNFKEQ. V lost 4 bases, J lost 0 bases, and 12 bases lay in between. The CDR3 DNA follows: TGTGCCAGCAGCCTCCGGTCGGGGATGAACACTGAAGCTTTCTTT. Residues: CASSLRSGMNTEAFF.

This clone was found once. The CDR3: CASSRPGTGNEKLFF. The CDR3 bases are TGTGCCAGCAGTCGTCCCGGGACAGGGAATGAAAAACTGTTTTTT. The V call is TRBV27, the J call TRBJ1-4; the match to TRBD1 covers 9 bases. Trimming cost V 5 bases and J 5 bases; bases outside gene matches: 6. CDR1 MNHEY and CDR2 SMNVEV come from the germline V gene (reference sequence). CDR3 length: 15 residues.

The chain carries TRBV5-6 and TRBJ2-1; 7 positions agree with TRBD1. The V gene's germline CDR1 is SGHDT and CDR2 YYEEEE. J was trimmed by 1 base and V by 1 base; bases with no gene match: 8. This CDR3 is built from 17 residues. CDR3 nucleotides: TGTGCCAGCAGCTTGAGGAAGGGGGCCCTATCCTACAATGAGCAGTTCTTC. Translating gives CASSLRKGALSYNEQFF.

The CDR3 sequence is CASSYRDTQYF. The CDR3 DNA follows: TGTGCCAGCAGTTATCGGGATACGCAGTATTTT. This rearrangement joins TRBV6-6 to TRBJ2-3; D remains unclear. The germline V gene encodes CDR1 MNHNY and CDR2 SVGAGI (reference sequence). This CDR3 is 11 amino acids long. The V end lost 3 bases, the J end lost 6 bases, and 4 bases lay between the germline ends.

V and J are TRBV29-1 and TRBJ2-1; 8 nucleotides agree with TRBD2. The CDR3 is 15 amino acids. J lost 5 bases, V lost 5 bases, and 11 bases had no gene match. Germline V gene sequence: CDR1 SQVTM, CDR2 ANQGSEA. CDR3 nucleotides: TGCAGCGTTTTCCGCGAAGCGGGGGCCGACAATGAGCAGTTCTTC. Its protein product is CSVFREAGADNEQFF.

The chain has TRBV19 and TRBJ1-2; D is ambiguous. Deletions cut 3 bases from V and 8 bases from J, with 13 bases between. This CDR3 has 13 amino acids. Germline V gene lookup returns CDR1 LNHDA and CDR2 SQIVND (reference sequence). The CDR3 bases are TGTGCCAGTAGTATTGCCCTGGTGGAGGGCTACACCTTC. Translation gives CASSIALVEGYTF.

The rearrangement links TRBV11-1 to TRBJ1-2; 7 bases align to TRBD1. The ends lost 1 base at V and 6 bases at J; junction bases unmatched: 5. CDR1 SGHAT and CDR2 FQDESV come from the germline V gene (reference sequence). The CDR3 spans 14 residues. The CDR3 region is CASSLGADRDGYTF. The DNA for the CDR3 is TGTGCCAGCAGCTTAGGGGCCGACAGGGATGGCTACACCTTC.

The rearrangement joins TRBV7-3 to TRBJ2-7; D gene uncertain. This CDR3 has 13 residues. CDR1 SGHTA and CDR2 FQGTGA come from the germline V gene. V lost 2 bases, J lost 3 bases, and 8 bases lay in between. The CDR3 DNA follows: TGTGCCAGCAGCTTAGCGGCAGACTACGAGCAGTACTTC. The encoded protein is CASSLAADYEQYF.

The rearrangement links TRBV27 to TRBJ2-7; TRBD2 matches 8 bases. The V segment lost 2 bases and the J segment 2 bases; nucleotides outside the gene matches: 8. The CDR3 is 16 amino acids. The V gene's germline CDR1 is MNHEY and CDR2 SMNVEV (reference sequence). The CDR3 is CASSLSVGGAAYEQYF. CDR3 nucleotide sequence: TGTGCCAGCAGTTTAAGTGTCGGGGGGGCTGCCTACGAGCAGTACTTC.

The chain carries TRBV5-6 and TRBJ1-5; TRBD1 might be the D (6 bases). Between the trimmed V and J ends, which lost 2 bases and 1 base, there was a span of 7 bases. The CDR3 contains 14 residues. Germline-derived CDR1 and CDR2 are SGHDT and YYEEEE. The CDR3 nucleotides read TGTGCCAGCAGCTTAACAGGGAGCAATCAGCCCCAGCATTTT. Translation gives CASSLTGSNQPQHF.

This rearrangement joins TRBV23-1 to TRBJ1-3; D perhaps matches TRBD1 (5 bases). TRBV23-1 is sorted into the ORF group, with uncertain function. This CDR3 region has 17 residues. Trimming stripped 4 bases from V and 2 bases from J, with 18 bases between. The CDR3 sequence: CASSRAPEGPTGNTIYF. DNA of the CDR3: TGCGCCAGCAGTCGAGCCCCGGAGGGACCGACTGGAAACACCATATATTTT.

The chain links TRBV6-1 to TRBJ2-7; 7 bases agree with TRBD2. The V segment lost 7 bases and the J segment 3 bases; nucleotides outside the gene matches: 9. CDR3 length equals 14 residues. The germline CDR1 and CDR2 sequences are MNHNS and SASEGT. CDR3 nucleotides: TGTGCCAGCACCAAAAGGGAGGGCCGCTACGAGCAGTACTTC. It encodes CASTKREGRYEQYF.

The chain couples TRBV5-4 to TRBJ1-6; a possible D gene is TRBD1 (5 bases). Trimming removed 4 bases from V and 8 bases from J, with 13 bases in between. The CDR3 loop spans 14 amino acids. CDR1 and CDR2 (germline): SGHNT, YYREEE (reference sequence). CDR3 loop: CASSPKIGDSPLHF. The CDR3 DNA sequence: TGTGCCAGCAGCCCCAAAATAGGGGATTCACCCCTCCACTTT.

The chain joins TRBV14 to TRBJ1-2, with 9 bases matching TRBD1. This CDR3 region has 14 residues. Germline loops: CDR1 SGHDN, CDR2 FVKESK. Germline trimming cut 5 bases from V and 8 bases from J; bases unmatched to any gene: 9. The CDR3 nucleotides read TGTGCCAGCAGCTTATCGACAGGGGGAGGAGGCTACACCTTC. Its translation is CASSLSTGGGGYTF.

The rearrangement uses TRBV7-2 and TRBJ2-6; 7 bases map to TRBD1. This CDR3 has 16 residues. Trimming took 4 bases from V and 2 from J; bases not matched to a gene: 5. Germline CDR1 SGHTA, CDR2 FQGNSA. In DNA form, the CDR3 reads TGTGCCAGCAGCTCGACAGGGTCTACTGGGGCCAACGTCCTGACTTTC. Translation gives CASSSTGSTGANVLTF.

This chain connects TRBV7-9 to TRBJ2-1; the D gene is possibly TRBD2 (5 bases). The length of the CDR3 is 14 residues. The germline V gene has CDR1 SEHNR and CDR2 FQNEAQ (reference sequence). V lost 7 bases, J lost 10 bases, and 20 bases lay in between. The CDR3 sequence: CASTEAGIRGEQFF. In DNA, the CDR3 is TGTGCCAGCACCGAAGCCGGGATTCGAGGGGAGCAGTTCTTC.

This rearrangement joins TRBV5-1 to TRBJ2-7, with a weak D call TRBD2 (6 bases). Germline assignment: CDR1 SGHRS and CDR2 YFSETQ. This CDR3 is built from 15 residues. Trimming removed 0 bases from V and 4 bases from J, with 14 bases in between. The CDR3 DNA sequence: TGCGCCAGCAGCTTGGAACGGGCGGAGGGGTACGAGCAGTACTTC. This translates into CASSLERAEGYEQYF.